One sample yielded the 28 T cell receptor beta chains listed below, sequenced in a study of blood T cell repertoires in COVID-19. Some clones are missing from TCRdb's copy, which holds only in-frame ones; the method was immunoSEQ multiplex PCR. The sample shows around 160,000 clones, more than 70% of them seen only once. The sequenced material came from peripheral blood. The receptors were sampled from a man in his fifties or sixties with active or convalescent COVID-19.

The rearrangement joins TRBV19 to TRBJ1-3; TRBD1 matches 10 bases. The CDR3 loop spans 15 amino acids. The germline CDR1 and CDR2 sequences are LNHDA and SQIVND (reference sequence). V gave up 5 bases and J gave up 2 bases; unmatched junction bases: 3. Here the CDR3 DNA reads TGTGCCAGTAGTGGACAGGGGGGGACTGGAAACACCATATATTTT. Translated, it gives CASSGQGGTGNTIYF.

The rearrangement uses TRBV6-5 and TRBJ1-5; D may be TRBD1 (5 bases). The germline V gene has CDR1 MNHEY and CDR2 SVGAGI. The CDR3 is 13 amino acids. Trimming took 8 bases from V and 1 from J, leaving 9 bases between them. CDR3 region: CASAWGSNQPQHF. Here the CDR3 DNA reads TGTGCCAGCGCTTGGGGCAGCAATCAGCCCCAGCATTTT.

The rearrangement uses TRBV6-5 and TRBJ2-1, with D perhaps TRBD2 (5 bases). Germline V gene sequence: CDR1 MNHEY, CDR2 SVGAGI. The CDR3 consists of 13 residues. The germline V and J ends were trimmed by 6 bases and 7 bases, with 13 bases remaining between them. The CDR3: CASRNLARNEQFF. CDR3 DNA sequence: TGTGCCAGCAGGAACTTAGCGCGGAATGAGCAGTTCTTC.

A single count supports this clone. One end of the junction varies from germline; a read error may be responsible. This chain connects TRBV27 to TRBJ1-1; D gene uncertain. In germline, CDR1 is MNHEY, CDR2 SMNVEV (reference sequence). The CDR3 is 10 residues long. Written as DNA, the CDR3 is TGTGCCAGCAGCCCTAAGGAGTGGATTTTT. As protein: CASSPKEWIF.

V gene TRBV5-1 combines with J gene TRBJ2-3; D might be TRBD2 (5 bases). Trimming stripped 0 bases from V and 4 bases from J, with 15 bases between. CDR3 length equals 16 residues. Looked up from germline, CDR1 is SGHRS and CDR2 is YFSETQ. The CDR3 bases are TGCGCCAGCAGCTTGGGTATGTCCACCGGGGCAGATACGCAGTATTTT. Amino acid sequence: CASSLGMSTGADTQYF.

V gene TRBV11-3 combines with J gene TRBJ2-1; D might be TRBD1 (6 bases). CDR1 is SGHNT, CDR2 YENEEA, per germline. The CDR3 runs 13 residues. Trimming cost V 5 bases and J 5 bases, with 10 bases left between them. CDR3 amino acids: CASSPDSNNEQFF. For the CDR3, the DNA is TGTGCCAGCAGCCCGGACAGCAACAATGAGCAGTTCTTC.

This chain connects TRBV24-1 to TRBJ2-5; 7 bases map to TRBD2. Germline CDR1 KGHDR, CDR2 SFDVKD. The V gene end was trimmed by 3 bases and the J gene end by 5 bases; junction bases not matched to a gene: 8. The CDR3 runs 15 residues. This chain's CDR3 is CATSDTTSAGETQYF. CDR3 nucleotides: TGTGCCACCAGTGATACAACTAGCGCAGGGGAGACCCAGTACTTC.

The CDR3 sequence: CASSQRLADPTDTQYF. The CDR3 DNA reads TGCGCCAGCAGCCAAAGACTAGCGGATCCCACAGATACGCAGTATTTT. This chain uses TRBV4-1 with TRBJ2-3, with TRBD2 matching over 9 bases. The CDR3 sequence is 16 residues long. Germline V gene data show CDR1 as MGHRA and CDR2 as YSYEKL. The junction had 5 bases not matched to a gene; V was cut back by 2 bases and J by 2 bases.

This CDR3 is CASSEPDRLSGYTF. CDR3 bases: TGTGCCAGCAGTGAACCGGACAGGTTAAGTGGCTACACCTTC. This rearrangement joins TRBV25-1 to TRBJ1-2, with 7 nucleotides matching TRBD1. The CDR3 loop spans 14 amino acids. J was trimmed by 7 bases and V by 2 bases; bases with no gene match: 7. Germline V gives CDR1 MGHDK, CDR2 SYGVNS.

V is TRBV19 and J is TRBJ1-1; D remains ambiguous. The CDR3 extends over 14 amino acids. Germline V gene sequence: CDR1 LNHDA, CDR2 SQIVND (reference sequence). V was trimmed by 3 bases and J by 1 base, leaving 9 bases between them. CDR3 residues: CASSIGEGNTEAFF. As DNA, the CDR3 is TGTGCCAGTAGTATCGGAGAAGGGAACACTGAAGCTTTCTTT.

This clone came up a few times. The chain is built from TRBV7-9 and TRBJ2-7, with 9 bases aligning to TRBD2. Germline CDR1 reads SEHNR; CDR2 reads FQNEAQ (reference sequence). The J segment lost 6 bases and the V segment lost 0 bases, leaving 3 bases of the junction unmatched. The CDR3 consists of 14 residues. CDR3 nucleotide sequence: TGTGCCAGCAGCTTAGCTGGTAGCGGGAGCGAGCAGTACTTC. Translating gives CASSLAGSGSEQYF.

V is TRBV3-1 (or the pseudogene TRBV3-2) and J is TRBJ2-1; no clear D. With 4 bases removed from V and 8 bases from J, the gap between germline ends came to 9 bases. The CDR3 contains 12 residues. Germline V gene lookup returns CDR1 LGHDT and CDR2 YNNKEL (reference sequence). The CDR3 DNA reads TGTGCCAGCAGCCCCCCAGGCCATGAGCAGTTCTTC. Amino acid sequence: CASSPPGHEQFF.

This CDR3 reads CASSYRGTGPSYEQYF. CDR3 DNA sequence: TGTGCCAGCAGTTATCGTGGAACAGGACCCTCCTACGAGCAGTACTTC. The chain couples TRBV6-2 or TRBV6-3 to TRBJ2-7, with a weak D call TRBD1 (5 bases). V was shortened by 3 bases and J by 0 bases, with 15 bases between the two germline ends. Germline lookup yields CDR1 MNHEY and CDR2 SVGEGT. This CDR3 is built from 16 residues.

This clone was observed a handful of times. The CDR3 DNA sequence: TGCGCCTCAAGAGGTGTCGACGAGCAGTACTTC. This gives the protein CASRGVDEQYF. This chain connects TRBV4-1 to TRBJ2-7; D ambiguous. Trimming pared 11 bases from V and 5 bases from J, leaving 13 bases between. The CDR3 spans 11 residues. Germline values: CDR1 MGHRA, CDR2 YSYEKL.

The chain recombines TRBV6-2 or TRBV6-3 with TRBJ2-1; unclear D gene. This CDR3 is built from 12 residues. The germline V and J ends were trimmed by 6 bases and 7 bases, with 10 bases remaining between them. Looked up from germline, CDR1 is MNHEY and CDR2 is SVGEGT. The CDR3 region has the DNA TGTGCCAGCAGCTCCCTCTCGAATGAGCAGTTCTTC. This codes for CASSSLSNEQFF.

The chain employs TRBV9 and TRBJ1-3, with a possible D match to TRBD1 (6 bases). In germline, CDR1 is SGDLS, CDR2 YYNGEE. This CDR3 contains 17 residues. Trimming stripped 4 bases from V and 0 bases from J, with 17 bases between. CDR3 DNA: TGTGCCAGCAGCCCCCGGACAGACAGCTTCTCTGGAAACACCATATATTTT. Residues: CASSPRTDSFSGNTIYF.

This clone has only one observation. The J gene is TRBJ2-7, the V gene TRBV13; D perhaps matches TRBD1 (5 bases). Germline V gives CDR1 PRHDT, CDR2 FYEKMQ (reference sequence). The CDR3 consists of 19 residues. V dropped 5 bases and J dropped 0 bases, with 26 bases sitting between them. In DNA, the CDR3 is TGTGCCAGCAGCCGCCGGCCCCCAGGCAGGGTTATCCTCTCCTACGAGCAGTACTTC. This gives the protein CASSRRPPGRVILSYEQYF.

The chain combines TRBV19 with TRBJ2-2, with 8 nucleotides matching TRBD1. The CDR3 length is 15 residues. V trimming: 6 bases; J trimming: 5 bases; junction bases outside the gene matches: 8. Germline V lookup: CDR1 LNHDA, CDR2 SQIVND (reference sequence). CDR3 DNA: TGTGCCAGTAGGACCGGGACAGGAGGTACCGGGGAGCTGTTTTTT. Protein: CASRTGTGGTGELFF.

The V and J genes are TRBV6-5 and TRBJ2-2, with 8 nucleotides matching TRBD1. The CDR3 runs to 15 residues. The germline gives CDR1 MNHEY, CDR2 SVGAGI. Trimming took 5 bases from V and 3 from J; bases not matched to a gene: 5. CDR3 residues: CASSRGQVDTGELFF. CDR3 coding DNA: TGTGCCAGCAGTCGGGGACAGGTAGACACCGGGGAGCTGTTTTTT.

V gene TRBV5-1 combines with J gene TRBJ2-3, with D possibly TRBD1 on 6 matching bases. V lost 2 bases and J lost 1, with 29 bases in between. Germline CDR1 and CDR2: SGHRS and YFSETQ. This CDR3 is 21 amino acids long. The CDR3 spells CASSFRGSVRAGSGRTDTQYF. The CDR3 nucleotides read TGCGCCAGCAGCTTTAGGGGGTCGGTGCGGGCTGGGTCTGGCCGCACAGATACGCAGTATTTT.

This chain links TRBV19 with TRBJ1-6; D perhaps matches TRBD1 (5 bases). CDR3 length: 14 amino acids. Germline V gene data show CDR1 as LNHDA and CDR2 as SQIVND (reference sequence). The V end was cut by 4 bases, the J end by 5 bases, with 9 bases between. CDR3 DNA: TGTGCCAGTAGTAACAGGCGCGATAATTCACCCCTCCACTTT. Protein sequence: CASSNRRDNSPLHF.

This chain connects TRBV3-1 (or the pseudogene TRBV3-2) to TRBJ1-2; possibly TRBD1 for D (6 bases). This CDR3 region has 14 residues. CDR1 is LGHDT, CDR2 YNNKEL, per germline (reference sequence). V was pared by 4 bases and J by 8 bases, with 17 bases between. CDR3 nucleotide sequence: TGTGCCAGCAGCCTCCGAGGGGGGGGTAGAGGCTACACCTTC. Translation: CASSLRGGGRGYTF.

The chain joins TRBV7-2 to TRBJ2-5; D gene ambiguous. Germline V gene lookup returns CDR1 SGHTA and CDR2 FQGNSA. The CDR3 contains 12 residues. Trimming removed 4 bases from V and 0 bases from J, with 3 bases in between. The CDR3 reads CASSSYQETQYF. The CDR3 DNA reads TGTGCCAGCAGCTCCTACCAAGAGACCCAGTACTTC.

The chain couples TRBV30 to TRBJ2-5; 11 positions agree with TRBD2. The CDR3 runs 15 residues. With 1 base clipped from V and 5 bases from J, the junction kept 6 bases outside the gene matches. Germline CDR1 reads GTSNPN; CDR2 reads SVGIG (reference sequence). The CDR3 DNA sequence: TGTGCCTGGAGTGCTCGACTAGCGGGAACGGAGACCCAGTACTTC. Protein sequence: CAWSARLAGTETQYF.

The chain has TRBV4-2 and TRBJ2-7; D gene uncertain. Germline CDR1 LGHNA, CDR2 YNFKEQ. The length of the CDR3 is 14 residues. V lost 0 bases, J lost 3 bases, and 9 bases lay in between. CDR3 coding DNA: TGTGCCAGCAGCCAAGAGTCGCGGAACTACGAGCAGTACTTC. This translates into CASSQESRNYEQYF.

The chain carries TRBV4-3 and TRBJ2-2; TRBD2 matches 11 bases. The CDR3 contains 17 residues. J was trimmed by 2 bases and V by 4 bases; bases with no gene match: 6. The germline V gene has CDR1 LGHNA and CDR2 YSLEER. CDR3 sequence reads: CASSPRLAGYNTGELFF. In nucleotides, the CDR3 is TGCGCCAGCAGCCCCAGACTAGCGGGGTACAACACCGGGGAGCTGTTTTTT.

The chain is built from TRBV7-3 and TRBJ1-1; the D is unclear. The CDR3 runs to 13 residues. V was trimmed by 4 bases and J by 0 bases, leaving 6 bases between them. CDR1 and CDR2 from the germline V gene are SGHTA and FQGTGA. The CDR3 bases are TGTGCCAGCAGCTCTGACATGAACACTGAAGCTTTCTTT. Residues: CASSSDMNTEAFF. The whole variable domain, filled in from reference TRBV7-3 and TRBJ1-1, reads GAGVSQTPSNKVTEKGKYVELRCDPISGHTALYWYRQSLGQGPEFLIYFQGTGAADDSGLPNDRFFAVRPEGSVSTLKIQRTERGDSAVYLCASSSDMNTEAFFGQGTRLTVV.

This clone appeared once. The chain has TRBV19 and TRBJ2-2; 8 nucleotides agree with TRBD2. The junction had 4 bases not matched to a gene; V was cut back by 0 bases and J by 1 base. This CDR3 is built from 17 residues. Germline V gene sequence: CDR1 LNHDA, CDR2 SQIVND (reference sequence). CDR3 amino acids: CASSIDVAGLNTGELFF. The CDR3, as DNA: TGTGCCAGTAGTATAGACGTAGCGGGACTGAACACCGGGGAGCTGTTTTTT. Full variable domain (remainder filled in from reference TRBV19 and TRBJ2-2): DGGITQSPKYLFRKEGQNVTLSCEQNLNHDAMYWYRQDPGQGLRLIYYSQIVNDFQKGDIAEGYSVSREKKESFPLTVTSAQKNPTAFYLCASSIDVAGLNTGELFFGEGSRLTVL.